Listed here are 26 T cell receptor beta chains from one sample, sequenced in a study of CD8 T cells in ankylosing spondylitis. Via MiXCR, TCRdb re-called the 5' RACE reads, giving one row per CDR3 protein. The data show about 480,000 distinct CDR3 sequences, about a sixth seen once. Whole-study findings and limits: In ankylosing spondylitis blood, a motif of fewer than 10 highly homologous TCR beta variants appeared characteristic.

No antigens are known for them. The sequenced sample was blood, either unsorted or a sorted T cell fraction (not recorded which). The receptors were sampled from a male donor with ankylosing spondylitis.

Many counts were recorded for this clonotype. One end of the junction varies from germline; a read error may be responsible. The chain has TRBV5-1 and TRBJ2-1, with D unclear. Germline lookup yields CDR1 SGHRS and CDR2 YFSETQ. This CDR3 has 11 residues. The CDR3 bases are TGTGCCAGCAGCTTAGACAATGAGCAGTTCTTC. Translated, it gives CASSLDNEQFF.

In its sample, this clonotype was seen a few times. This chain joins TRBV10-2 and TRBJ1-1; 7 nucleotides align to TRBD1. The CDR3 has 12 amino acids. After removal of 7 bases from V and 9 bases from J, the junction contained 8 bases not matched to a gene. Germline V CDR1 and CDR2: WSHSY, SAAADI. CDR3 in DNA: TGCGCCAGCACCCCGAGGGACAGCCAAGCTTTCTTT. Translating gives CASTPRDSQAFF.

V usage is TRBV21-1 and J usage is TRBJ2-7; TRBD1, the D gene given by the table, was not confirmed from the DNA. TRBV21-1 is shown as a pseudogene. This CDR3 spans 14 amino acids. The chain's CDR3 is CASSKGRMTYEQYF. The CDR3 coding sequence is TGTGCCAGCAGCAAGGGACGGATGACCTACGAGCAGTACTTC.

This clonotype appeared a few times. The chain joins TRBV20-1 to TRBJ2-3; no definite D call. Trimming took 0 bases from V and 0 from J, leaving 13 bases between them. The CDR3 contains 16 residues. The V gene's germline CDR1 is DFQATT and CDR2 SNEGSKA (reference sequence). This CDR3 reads CSARDPRTASTDTQYF. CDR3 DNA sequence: TGCAGTGCTAGAGATCCCCGGACCGCTAGCACAGATACGCAGTATTTT.

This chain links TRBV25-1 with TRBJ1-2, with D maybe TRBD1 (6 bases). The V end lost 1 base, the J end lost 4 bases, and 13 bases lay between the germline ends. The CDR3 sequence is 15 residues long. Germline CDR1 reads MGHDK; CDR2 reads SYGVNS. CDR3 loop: CASSELEGGGYGYTF. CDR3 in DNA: TGTGCCAGCAGTGAATTGGAGGGGGGCGGCTATGGCTACACCTTC.

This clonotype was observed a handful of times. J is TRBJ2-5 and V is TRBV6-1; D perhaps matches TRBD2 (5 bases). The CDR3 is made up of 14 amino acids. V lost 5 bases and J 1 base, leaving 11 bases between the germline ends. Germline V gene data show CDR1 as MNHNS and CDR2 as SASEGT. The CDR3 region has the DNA TGTGCCAGCAGTCCCCCCCTAGCCCAAGAGACCCAGTACTTC. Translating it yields CASSPPLAQETQYF.

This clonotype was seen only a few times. The CDR3 DNA reads TGTGCCAGCAGCCACCCTCGACTAGCGAGCTCCTACAATGAGCAGTTCTTC. Protein product: CASSHPRLASSYNEQFF. This chain uses TRBV3-1 with TRBJ2-1; TRBD2 matches 8 bases. Germline assignment: CDR1 LGHDT and CDR2 YNNKEL (reference sequence). The J segment lost 0 bases and the V segment lost 3 bases, leaving 7 bases of the junction unmatched. The length of the CDR3 is 17 residues.

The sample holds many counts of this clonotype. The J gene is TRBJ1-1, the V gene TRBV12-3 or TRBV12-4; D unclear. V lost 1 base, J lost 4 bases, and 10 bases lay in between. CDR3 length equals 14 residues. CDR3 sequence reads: CASSLGGKGTEAFF. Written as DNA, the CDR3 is TGTGCCAGCAGTTTAGGCGGCAAGGGCACTGAAGCTTTCTTT.

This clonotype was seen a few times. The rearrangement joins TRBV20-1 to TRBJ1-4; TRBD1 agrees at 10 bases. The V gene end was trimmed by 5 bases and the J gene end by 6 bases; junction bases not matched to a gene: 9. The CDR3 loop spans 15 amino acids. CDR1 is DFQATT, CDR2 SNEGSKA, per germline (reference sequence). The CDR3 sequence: CSASGGQGFYEKLFF. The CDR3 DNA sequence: TGCAGTGCTTCGGGGGGACAGGGGTTCTATGAAAAACTGTTTTTT.

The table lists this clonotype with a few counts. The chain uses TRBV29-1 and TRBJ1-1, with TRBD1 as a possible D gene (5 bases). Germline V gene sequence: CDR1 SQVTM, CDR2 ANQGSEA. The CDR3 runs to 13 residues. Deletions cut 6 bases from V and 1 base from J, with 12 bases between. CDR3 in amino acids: CSVRTGPNTEAFF. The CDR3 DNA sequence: TGCAGCGTGCGAACGGGGCCGAACACTGAAGCTTTCTTT.

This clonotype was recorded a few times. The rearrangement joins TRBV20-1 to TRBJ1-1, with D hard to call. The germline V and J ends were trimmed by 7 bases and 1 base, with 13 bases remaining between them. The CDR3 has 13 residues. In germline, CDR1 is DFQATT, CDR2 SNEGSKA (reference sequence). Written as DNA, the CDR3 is TGCAGTGGGGCCCTTCAAGGGAACACTGAAGCTTTCTTT. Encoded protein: CSGALQGNTEAFF.

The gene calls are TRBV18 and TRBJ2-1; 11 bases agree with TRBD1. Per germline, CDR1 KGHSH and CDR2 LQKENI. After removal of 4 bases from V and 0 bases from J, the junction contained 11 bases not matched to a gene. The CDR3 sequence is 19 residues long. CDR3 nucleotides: TGTGCCAGCTCACAACCGGGACAGGGGGGTCAAAGCTCCTACAATGAGCAGTTCTTC. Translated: CASSQPGQGGQSSYNEQFF.

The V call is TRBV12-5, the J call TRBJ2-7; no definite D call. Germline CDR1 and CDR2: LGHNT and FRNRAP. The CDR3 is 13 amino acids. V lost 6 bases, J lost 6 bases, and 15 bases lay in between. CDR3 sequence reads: CASGRTWAFEQYF. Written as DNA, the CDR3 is TGTGCTAGTGGGCGGACGTGGGCTTTCGAGCAGTACTTC.

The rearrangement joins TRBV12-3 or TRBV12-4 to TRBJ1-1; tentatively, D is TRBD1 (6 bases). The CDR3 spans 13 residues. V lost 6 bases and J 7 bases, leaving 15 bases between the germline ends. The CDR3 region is CASRLTGSHEAFF. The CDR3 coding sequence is TGTGCCAGCAGACTTACAGGGTCCCATGAAGCTTTCTTT.

This chain's CDR3 is CATSESDAGGYTF. CDR3 sequence (DNA): TGTGCCACCAGTGAATCAGACGCCGGAGGCTACACCTTC. The genes are TRBV24-1 and TRBJ1-2; D call uncertain. Germline CDR1 KGHDR, CDR2 SFDVKD. V gave up 4 bases and J gave up 8 bases, with 13 bases separating them. The CDR3 length is 13 residues.

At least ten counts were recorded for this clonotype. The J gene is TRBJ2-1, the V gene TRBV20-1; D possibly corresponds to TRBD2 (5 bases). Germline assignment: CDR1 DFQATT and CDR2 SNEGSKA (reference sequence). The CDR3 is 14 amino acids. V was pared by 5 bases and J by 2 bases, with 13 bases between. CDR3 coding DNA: TGCAGTGCTCCGTCCGGAGGCACCTACAATGAGCAGTTCTTC. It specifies CSAPSGGTYNEQFF.

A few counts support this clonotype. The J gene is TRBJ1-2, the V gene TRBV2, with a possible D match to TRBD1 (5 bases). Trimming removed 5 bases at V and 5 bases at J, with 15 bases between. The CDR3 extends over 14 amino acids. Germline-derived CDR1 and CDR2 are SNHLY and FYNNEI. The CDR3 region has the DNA TGTGCCAGCAGTCCATTGGGACCTCAGTATGGCTACACCTTC. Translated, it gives CASSPLGPQYGYTF.

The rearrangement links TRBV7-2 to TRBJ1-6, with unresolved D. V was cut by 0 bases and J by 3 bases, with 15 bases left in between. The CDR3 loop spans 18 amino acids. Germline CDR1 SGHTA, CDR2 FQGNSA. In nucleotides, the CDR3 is TGTGCCAGCAGCTTAGCGGTAGAGAGGGCACGCTATAATTCACCCCTCCACTTT. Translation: CASSLAVERARYNSPLHF.

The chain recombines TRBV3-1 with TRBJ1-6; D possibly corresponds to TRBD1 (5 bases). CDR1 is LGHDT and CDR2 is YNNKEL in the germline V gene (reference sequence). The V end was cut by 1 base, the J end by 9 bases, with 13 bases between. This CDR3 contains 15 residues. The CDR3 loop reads CASSQGGTTSSPLHF. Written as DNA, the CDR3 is TGTGCCAGCAGCCAAGGGGGGACTACGTCTTCACCCCTCCACTTT. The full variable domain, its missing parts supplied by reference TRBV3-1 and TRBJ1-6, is DTAVSQTPKYLVTQMGNDKSIKCEQNLGHDTMYWYKQDSKKFLKIMFSYNNKELIINETVPNRFSPKSPDKAHLNLHINSLELGDSAVYFCASSQGGTTSSPLHFGNGTRLTVT.

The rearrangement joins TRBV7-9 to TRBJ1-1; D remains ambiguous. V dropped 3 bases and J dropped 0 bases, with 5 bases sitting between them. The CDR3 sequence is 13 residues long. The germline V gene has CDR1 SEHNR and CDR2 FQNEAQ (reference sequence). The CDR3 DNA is TGTGCCAGCAGCTTCACACTGAACACTGAAGCTTTCTTT. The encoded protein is CASSFTLNTEAFF.

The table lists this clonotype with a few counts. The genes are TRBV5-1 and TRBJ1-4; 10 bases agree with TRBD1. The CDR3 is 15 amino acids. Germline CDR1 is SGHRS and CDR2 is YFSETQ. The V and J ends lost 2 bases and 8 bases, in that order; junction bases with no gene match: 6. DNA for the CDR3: TGCGCCAGCAGCTTACAAGGACAGGGGGGCGAAAAACTGTTTTTT. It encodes CASSLQGQGGEKLFF.

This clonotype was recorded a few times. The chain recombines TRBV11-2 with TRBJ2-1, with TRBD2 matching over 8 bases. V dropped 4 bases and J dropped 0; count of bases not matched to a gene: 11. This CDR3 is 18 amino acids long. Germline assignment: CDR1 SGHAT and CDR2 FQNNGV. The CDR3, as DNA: TGTGCCAGCAGCTCCTATCCCCCGGGGGGGCTCTCCTACAATGAGCAGTTCTTC. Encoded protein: CASSSYPPGGLSYNEQFF.

CDR3 residues: CASSLVYGESRNTEAFF. CDR3 coding DNA: TGCGCCAGCAGCTTGGTCTACGGGGAGTCGAGGAACACTGAAGCTTTCTTT. The chain is built from TRBV5-1 and TRBJ1-1, with D unclear. V lost 0 bases, J lost 1 base, and 16 bases lay in between. Germline CDR1 and CDR2: SGHRS and YFSETQ. The CDR3 sequence is 17 residues long.

The CDR3 sequence: CASKTSGYSNQPQHF. CDR3 in DNA: TGTGCCAGTAAGACCTCAGGATATAGCAATCAGCCCCAGCATTTT. The rearrangement joins TRBV19 to TRBJ1-5, with D unresolved. V lost 7 bases and J lost 0, with 13 bases in between. The CDR3 loop spans 15 amino acids. CDR1 and CDR2 from the germline V gene are LNHDA and SQIVND (reference sequence).

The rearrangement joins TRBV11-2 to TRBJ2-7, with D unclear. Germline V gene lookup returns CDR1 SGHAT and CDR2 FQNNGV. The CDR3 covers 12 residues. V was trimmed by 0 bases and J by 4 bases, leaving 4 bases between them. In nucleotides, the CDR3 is TGTGCCAGCAGCTTAGAACATTACGAGCAGTACTTC. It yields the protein CASSLEHYEQYF. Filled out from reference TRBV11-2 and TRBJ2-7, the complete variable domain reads EAGVAQSPRYKIIEKRQSVAFWCNPISGHATLYWYQQILGQGPKLLIQFQNNGVVDDSQLPKDRFSAERLKGVDSTLKIQPAKLEDSAVYLCASSLEHYEQYFGPGTRLTVT.

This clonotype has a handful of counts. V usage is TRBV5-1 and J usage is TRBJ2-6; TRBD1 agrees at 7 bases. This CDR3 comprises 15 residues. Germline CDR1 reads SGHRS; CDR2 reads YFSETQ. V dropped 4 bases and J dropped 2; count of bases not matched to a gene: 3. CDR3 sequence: CASSLDRAGANVLTF. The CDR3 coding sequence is TGCGCCAGCAGCCTAGACAGGGCTGGGGCCAACGTCCTGACTTTC.